This T cell receptor (beta chain) was identified in a study of blood T cell repertoires in COVID-19. On the study more broadly: The United States, Italy and Spain were the sources of the acute and convalescent COVID-19 samples. Sources were T cells, B-cell-depleted T cells, or PBMCs; the material itself was cDNA or gDNA.

In the original processing: How many nucleated cells were present was estimated from reference gene primer amplification. Sequencing was performed with immunoSEQ multiplex PCR; in TCRdb, only in-frame clones are kept and a portion is missing. The V and J calls and the clone size are those of that table, but D and trimming were determined from the DNA. The sample carries around 100,000 clones, around four fifths recorded once. Per the germline V gene, CDR1 is DFQATT and CDR2 is SNEGSKA (reference sequence). CDR3 size: 13 residues. Trimming left V 3 bases short and J 0 bases short, with 7 bases between.

V gene TRBV20-1 combines with J gene TRBJ2-3; D unresolved. The sample was peripheral blood. The receptor comes from a man aged 45-60 years with active or convalescent COVID-19. The CDR3 DNA follows: TGCAGTGCTAGTGTGACTAGCACAGATACGCAGTATTTT. Protein product: CSASVTSTDTQYF.